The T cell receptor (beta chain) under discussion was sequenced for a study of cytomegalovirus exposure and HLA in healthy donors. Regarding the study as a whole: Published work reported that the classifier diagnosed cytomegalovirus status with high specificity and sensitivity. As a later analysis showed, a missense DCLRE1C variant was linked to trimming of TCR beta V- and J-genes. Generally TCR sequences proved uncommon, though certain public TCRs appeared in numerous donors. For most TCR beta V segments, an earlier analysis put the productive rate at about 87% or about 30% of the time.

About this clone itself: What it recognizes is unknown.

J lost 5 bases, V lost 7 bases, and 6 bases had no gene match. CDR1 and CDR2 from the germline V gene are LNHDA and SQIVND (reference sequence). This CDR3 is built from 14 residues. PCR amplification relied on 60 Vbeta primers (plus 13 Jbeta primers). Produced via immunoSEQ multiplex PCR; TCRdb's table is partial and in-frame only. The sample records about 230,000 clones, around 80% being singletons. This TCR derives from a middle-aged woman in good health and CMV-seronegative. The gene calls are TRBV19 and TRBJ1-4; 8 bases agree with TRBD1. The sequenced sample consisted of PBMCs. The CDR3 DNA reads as TGTGCCAGTAATCGACAGGGGCCAAATGAAAAACTGTTTTTT. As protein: CASNRQGPNEKLFF.